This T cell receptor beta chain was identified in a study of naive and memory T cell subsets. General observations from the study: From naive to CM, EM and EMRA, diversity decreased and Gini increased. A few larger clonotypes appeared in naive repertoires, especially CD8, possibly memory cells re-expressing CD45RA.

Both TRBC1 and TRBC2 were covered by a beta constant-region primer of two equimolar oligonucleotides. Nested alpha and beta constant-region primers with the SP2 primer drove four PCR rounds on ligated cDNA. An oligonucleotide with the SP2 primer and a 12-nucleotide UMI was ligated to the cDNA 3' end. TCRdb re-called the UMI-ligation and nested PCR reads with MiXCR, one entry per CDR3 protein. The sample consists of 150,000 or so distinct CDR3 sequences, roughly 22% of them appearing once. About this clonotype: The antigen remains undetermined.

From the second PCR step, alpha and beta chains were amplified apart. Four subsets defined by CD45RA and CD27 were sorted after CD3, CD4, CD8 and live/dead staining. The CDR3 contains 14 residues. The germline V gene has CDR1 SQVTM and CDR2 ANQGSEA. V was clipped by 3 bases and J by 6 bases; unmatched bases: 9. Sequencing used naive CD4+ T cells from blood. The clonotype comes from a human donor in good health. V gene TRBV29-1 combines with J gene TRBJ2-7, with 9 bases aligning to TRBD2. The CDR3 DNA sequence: TGCAGCGTTGATTACGCGGGAGGGATCGGCGAGCAGTACTTC. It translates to CSVDYAGGIGEQYF.